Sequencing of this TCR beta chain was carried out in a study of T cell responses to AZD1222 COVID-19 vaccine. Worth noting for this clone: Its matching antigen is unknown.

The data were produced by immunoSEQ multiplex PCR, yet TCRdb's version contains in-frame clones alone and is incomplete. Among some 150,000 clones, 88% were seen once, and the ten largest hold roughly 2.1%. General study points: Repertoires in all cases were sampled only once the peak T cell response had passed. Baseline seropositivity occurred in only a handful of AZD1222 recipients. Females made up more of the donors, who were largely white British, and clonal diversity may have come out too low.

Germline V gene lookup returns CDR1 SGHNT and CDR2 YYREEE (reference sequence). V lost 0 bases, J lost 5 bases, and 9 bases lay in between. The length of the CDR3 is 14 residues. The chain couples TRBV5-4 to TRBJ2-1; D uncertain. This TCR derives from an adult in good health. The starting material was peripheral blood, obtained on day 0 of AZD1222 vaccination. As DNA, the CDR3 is TGTGCCAGCAGCTTGGGGACGGATCACAATGAGCAGTTCTTC. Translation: CASSLGTDHNEQFF.